The sample holds many counts of the clone carrying this TCR beta chain. The record originates from a study of T cells in Graves' hyperthyroidism and ophthalmopathy. TCR beta CDR3 sequences were amplified from RNA transcripts. A set of HTBI primers served as the primers for a first-round RT-PCR of the TCR CDR3. TCRdb recomputed calls from the multiplex PCR reads with MiXCR, one row per CDR3 protein. The sample holds more than 350,000 distinct CDR3 sequences, roughly 15% seen once. The length of the CDR3 is 13 residues. V gave up 5 bases and J gave up 2 bases, with 11 bases separating them. Germline CDR1 and CDR2: SGHTS and YDEGEE.

The gene calls are TRBV5-8 and TRBJ2-7; D ambiguous. The clonotype was recovered from a woman aged 55-69 years with Graves' ophthalmopathy. Specimen: blood. CDR3: CASSSPGAYEQYF. The DNA for the CDR3 is TGTGCCAGCAGTTCCCCAGGCGCCTACGAGCAGTACTTC.